This TCR beta chain comes out of a study of long-term antiretroviral therapy in people with HIV. They ran version v3.0 of the immunoSEQ assay at survey level. The data were produced by immunoSEQ multiplex PCR, yet TCRdb's version contains in-frame clones alone and is incomplete. The sample consists of roughly 9,200 clones, nearly 80% of them appearing once. As to this clone: The antigen is not known.

General study results and limits: In the period from about 2004 to 2017, blood was collected, possibly under older ART regimens. The clones with expansion before ART were dominant in the repertoire at all time points. Diversity increased after ART yet remained lower than in transplant donor controls.

This sequence originates from a man aged 40-55 years with HIV. Sequencing was performed on unsorted PBMCs, taken 0.6 years before starting antiretroviral therapy.

The CDR3 loop is CASSLELAGGIEQFF. The CDR3 coding sequence is TGTGCCAGCAGCTTAGAACTAGCGGGGGGGATAGAGCAGTTCTTC. This chain joins TRBV11-2 and TRBJ2-1, with 13 bases aligning to TRBD2. Per germline, CDR1 SGHAT and CDR2 FQNNGV. J was trimmed by 10 bases and V by 0 bases; bases with no gene match: 3. The CDR3 contains 15 residues.